This paragraph reports one T cell receptor beta chain. Its specificity is not known. The CDR3 is made up of 15 amino acids. Produced via immunoSEQ multiplex PCR; TCRdb's table is partial and in-frame only. Counted here are 100,000 to 150,000 clones, approximately 92% occurring once; the ten biggest clones make up less than 2%. The data derive from a study of T cell responses to AZD1222 COVID-19 vaccine. Broader study findings: Nearly half of spike-specific TCRs reportedly target unmutated variant regions.

Combined were second doses at about 4 or about 12 weeks. The receptor comes from an adult who received the AZD1222 COVID-19 vaccine. The V call is TRBV21-1, the J call TRBJ2-5. TRBV21-1 has pseudogene status. Material: peripheral blood, obtained 28 days after the second AZD1222 dose. The CDR3 protein is CASSASRWVQETQYF. The CDR3 DNA reads TGTGCCAGCAGCGCCTCAAGGTGGGTCCAAGAGACCCAGTACTTC.